The 29 T cell receptor beta chains in this list originate from one sample, sequenced in a study of glioma-infiltrating T cells. TCR alpha and beta CDR3 regions were amplified from RNA using iRepertoire nested multiplex PCR. TCRdb fed the multiplex PCR reads into MiXCR, producing one record per CDR3 protein. Found here are 100,000 to 150,000 distinct CDR3 sequences, approximately 24% of them singletons; the top ten hold about 30%. The specimen was glioma tissue, nonneoplastic brain tissue, or PBMCs (not recorded which). The source is a human donor with low-grade glioma or glioblastoma, undergoing nonglioma brain surgery, or in good health (not recorded which).

This clonotype was counted only a few times. The chain recombines TRBV27 with TRBJ2-7; 8 nucleotides agree with TRBD1. Trimming took 3 bases from V and 7 from J; bases not matched to a gene: 8. The CDR3 runs 14 residues. Germline V gives CDR1 MNHEY, CDR2 SMNVEV (reference sequence). The CDR3, as DNA: TGTGCCAGCAGTTTTGCCAGGGGGCGAGGGGAGCAGTACGTC. This sequence encodes CASSFARGRGEQYV.

The chain employs TRBV6-6 and TRBJ1-1; D may be TRBD1 (5 bases). The CDR3 totals 15 residues. CDR1 is MNHNY, CDR2 SVGAGI, per germline (reference sequence). V lost 5 bases, J lost 8 bases, and 21 bases lay in between. CDR3 residues: CASSKIQAKSTEAFF. CDR3 DNA sequence: TGTGCCAGCAGTAAAATACAGGCCAAGAGCACCGAAGCTTTCTTT.

The DNA for the CDR3 is TGCAGTGCTAGAGATGCCAAAGATGGAACTAATGAAAAACTGTTTTTT. This sequence encodes CSARDAKDGTNEKLFF. The chain recombines TRBV20-1 with TRBJ1-4; no clear D gene. In germline, CDR1 is DFQATT, CDR2 SNEGSKA (reference sequence). The V end was cut by 0 bases, the J end by 1 base, with 12 bases between. The CDR3 is 16 amino acids.

The CDR3 is CASSQDGARWTQYF. The CDR3 coding sequence is TGTGCCAGCAGCCAAGATGGAGCGAGGTGGACCCAGTACTTC. This chain connects TRBV14 to TRBJ2-5; no reliable D call. CDR1 is SGHDN and CDR2 is FVKESK in the germline V gene. The V and J ends lost 0 bases and 7 bases respectively, with 12 bases between them. The CDR3 has 14 amino acids.

This clonotype appeared many times. The chain couples TRBV6-1 to TRBJ2-1; D is perhaps TRBD1 (6 bases). The length of the CDR3 is 15 residues. CDR1 is MNHNS, CDR2 SASEGT, per germline. V was pared by 6 bases and J by 4 bases, with 16 bases between. The CDR3 DNA is TGTGCCAGCAGCGATCGACAGGCACCTTACAATGAGCAGTTCTTC. Protein product: CASSDRQAPYNEQFF.

This rearrangement joins TRBV20-1 to TRBJ1-6; D not resolved. Germline V gene sequence: CDR1 DFQATT, CDR2 SNEGSKA (reference sequence). The CDR3 has 11 residues. V lost 5 bases, J lost 6 bases, and 5 bases lay in between. The CDR3 nucleotides are TGCAGTGCTCGCCCTAATTCACCCCTCCACTTT. This translates into CSARPNSPLHF.

In this sample, this clonotype turned up a few times. The chain is built from TRBV5-1 and TRBJ1-3, with D perhaps TRBD1 (5 bases). Trimming shortened V by 1 base and J by 4 bases, and 12 bases separated the two germline ends. This CDR3 has 15 residues. Per the germline V gene, CDR1 is SGHRS and CDR2 is YFSETQ. The CDR3 reads CASSLSGTEGNTIYF. The CDR3 region has the DNA TGCGCCAGCAGCTTGTCCGGGACGGAGGGAAACACCATATATTTT.

A single count supports this clonotype. The junction differs from germline at one of its ends, possibly a read error. The CDR3 spells CASSLSSSRGDTKYF. In DNA, the CDR3 is TGTGCCAGCAGCTTATCCAGCTCCAGGGGGGATACGAAGTATTTT. This chain connects TRBV7-9 to TRBJ2-3; D may be TRBD1 (7 bases). This CDR3 comprises 15 residues. Germline V CDR1 and CDR2: SEHNR, FQNEAQ (reference sequence). Variable domain in full (rest from reference TRBV7-9 and TRBJ2-3): DTGVSQNPRHKITKRGQNVTFRCDPISEHNRLYWYRQTLGQGPEFLTYFQNEAQLEKSRLLSDRFSAERPKGSFSTLEIQRTEQGDSAMYLCASSLSSSRGDTKYFGPGTRLTVL.

CDR3 DNA: TGTGCCAGCAGTGTAAACAGGGCCTCTAATGAAAAACTGTTTTTT. It yields the protein CASSVNRASNEKLFF. The chain uses TRBV2 and TRBJ1-4, with TRBD1 as a possible D gene (6 bases). This CDR3 spans 15 amino acids. V lost 4 bases, J lost 3 bases, and 12 bases lay in between. The germline CDR1 and CDR2 sequences are SNHLY and FYNNEI.

This clonotype occurred many times. This sequence joins TRBV20-1 and TRBJ1-5; D might be TRBD1 (6 bases). Trimming took 5 bases from V and 3 from J, leaving 14 bases between them. The germline V gene has CDR1 DFQATT and CDR2 SNEGSKA (reference sequence). This CDR3 is 14 amino acids long. The CDR3 sequence: CSASEDSHNQPQHF. DNA for the CDR3: TGCAGTGCTTCCGAGGACAGTCACAATCAGCCCCAGCATTTT.

This clonotype was seen many times. The rearrangement links TRBV6-1 to TRBJ2-1, with 7 nucleotides matching TRBD2. Losses at the gene ends were 5 bases for V and 12 bases for J; bases not matched to a gene: 16. The CDR3 runs 15 residues. Germline assignment: CDR1 MNHNS and CDR2 SASEGT. Written as DNA, the CDR3 is TGTGCCAGCAGTACTTTCGGGGGGTCAGCGCAATGGCAGTTCTTC. Its translation: CASSTFGGSAQWQFF.

This clonotype was counted a few times. The rearrangement links TRBV2 to TRBJ1-5, with D possibly matching TRBD1 (6 bases). V lost 2 bases and J lost 15, with 14 bases in between. Germline CDR1 SNHLY, CDR2 FYNNEI. This CDR3 is 12 amino acids long. CDR3 amino acids: CASSELGAWRHF. The CDR3 nucleotides are TGTGCCAGCAGTGAATTGGGGGCTTGGAGGCATTTT.

The chain joins TRBV7-2 to TRBJ2-5, with 8 bases that match TRBD2. This CDR3 region has 17 residues. The V segment lost 1 base and the J segment 1 base; nucleotides outside the gene matches: 8. From germline, CDR1 is SGHTA and CDR2 FQGNSA. The CDR3 region is CASSLVGGLAGQETQYF. CDR3 in DNA: TGTGCCAGCAGCTTAGTTGGCGGGCTAGCGGGCCAAGAGACCCAGTACTTC.

The chain couples TRBV29-1 to TRBJ1-4, with D unresolved. Deletions cut 2 bases from V and 13 bases from J, with 14 bases between. This CDR3 has 12 amino acids. CDR1 and CDR2 from the germline V gene are SQVTM and ANQGSEA. CDR3 in amino acids: CSVESTGQGLFF. As DNA, the CDR3 is TGCAGCGTTGAATCCACGGGCCAAGGACTGTTTTTT.

V and J are TRBV19 and TRBJ1-2; D not certain. Germline V gives CDR1 LNHDA, CDR2 SQIVND (reference sequence). Trimming removed 0 bases from V and 6 bases from J, with 8 bases in between. This CDR3 region has 13 residues. This CDR3 is CASSIDSTDGYTF. The CDR3 DNA follows: TGTGCCAGTAGTATAGACTCGACGGATGGCTACACCTTC.

This clonotype showed up just a few times. This CDR3 reads CASSQENSRTYEQYV. The CDR3 DNA follows: TGCGCCAGCAGCCAAGAAAACAGTCGGACCTACGAGCAGTACGTC. The chain is built from TRBV4-1 and TRBJ2-7, with no clear D. CDR1 is MGHRA and CDR2 is YSYEKL in the germline V gene. The CDR3 sequence is 15 residues long. V was cut by 0 bases and J by 2 bases, with 11 bases left in between.

In this sample, this clonotype turned up a few times. J is TRBJ1-1 and V is TRBV11-2, with TRBD1 matching 8 bases. The CDR3 is made up of 17 amino acids. CDR1 is SGHAT and CDR2 is FQNNGV in the germline V gene. V lost 5 bases, J lost 3 bases, and 14 bases stayed unmatched. The CDR3 DNA sequence: TGTGCCAGCAGCCTTCAAATCCGGGCAGGGGGCTACACTGAAGCTTTCTTT. Translating it yields CASSLQIRAGGYTEAFF.

This clonotype was counted once. A read error is possible here, since a much larger clone lies one base away. The V call is TRBV6-5, the J call TRBJ1-6; TRBD1 might be the D (5 bases). Germline values: CDR1 MNHEY, CDR2 SVGAGI. The CDR3 sequence is 13 residues long. The CDR3 region is CDSSYQPDSNLHF. DNA of the CDR3: TGTGACAGCAGTTACCAACCCGACAGCAACCTCCACTTT.

Notes on this clonotype: A read error is possible here, since a much larger clone lies one base away. V and J are TRBV28 and TRBJ1-5; 8 positions agree with TRBD1. This CDR3 has 16 amino acids. Germline CDR1 reads MDHEN; CDR2 reads SYDVKM. After removal of 4 bases from V and 7 bases from J, the junction contained 12 bases not matched to a gene. In DNA, the CDR3 is TGTGCCAGCAGTTCCTCAGTACAGGGGGGGGGACAGCCCCAGCATTTT. Amino acids: CASSSSVQGGGQPQHF.

This clonotype came up a few times. This chain uses TRBV10-3 with TRBJ2-1; weak D call: TRBD1 (6 bases). CDR1 and CDR2 (germline): ENHRY, SYGVKD. V lost 9 bases and J lost 0, with 18 bases in between. The CDR3 runs 16 residues. CDR3 region: CAITSGQDSSYNEQFF. The CDR3, as DNA: TGTGCCATTACCTCTGGGCAGGACAGCTCCTACAATGAGCAGTTCTTC.

The rearrangement uses TRBV24-1 and TRBJ2-3, with 9 nucleotides matching TRBD1. The CDR3 is 15 amino acids. Germline V gives CDR1 KGHDR, CDR2 SFDVKD. V dropped 5 bases and J dropped 5; count of bases not matched to a gene: 7. The CDR3, as DNA: TGTGCCACCAGTGGTGGGACAGGGAGGTTAGATACGCAGTATTTT. Protein sequence: CATSGGTGRLDTQYF.

This clonotype has only a few counts. The rearrangement joins TRBV7-9 to TRBJ1-1; 8 nucleotides line up with TRBD1. After removal of 6 bases from V and 5 bases from J, the junction contained 11 bases not matched to a gene. The germline gives CDR1 SEHNR, CDR2 FQNEAQ (reference sequence). CDR3 length: 15 amino acids. CDR3 sequence: CASSPGQGSGTEAFF. The CDR3 nucleotides are TGTGCCAGCAGTCCTGGACAGGGTTCGGGAACTGAAGCTTTCTTT.

This clonotype was detected ten times or more. This chain connects TRBV4-1 to TRBJ1-5; D remains unclear. The CDR3 length is 14 residues. Germline V gives CDR1 MGHRA, CDR2 YSYEKL. V gave up 0 bases and J gave up 7 bases, with 10 bases separating them. The CDR3 loop reads CASSQDGLGQPQHF. CDR3 nucleotides: TGCGCCAGCAGCCAAGACGGTCTAGGCCAGCCCCAGCATTTT.

The chain employs TRBV4-2 and TRBJ2-2, with D maybe TRBD2 (6 bases). The CDR3 sequence is 16 residues long. Between the trimmed V and J ends, which lost 0 bases and 1 base, there was a span of 9 bases. Germline V gives CDR1 LGHNA, CDR2 YNFKEQ. This CDR3 is CASSQEGGKNTGELFF. CDR3 coding DNA: TGTGCCAGCAGCCAAGAAGGAGGGAAGAACACCGGGGAGCTGTTTTTT.

This clonotype has a count of ten or more. The chain's CDR3 is CASSPRDPTFTDTQYF. The CDR3 nucleotides are TGTGCCAGCAGTCCTCGGGACCCAACGTTTACAGATACGCAGTATTTT. The chain is built from TRBV27 and TRBJ2-3; the D gene could be TRBD1 or TRBD2 (5 bases each). This CDR3 is 16 amino acids long. CDR1 MNHEY and CDR2 SMNVEV come from the germline V gene (reference sequence). Between the trimmed V and J ends, which lost 5 bases and 3 bases, there was a span of 18 bases.

This clonotype was found many times. V usage is TRBV20-1 and J usage is TRBJ2-5; D may be TRBD2 (5 bases). Trimming removed 0 bases from V and 6 bases from J, with 14 bases in between. This CDR3 region has 14 residues. Germline lookup yields CDR1 DFQATT and CDR2 SNEGSKA (reference sequence). CDR3 region: CSARDRTPRQTQYF. The CDR3 nucleotides read TGCAGTGCTAGAGATCGGACTCCTCGACAGACCCAGTACTTC.

Points on this clonotype: Being one base from a much bigger clone, this may be a read error. For the CDR3, the DNA is TGTGCCAGCAGTTACCTAGGGACCAAAGGCGAAAAACTGTTTTTT. The encoded protein is CASSYLGTKGEKLFF. The chain uses TRBV6-6 and TRBJ1-4, with D perhaps matching TRBD1 (5 bases). V lost 2 bases and J 8 bases, leaving 15 bases between the germline ends. Germline assignment: CDR1 MNHNY and CDR2 SVGAGI (reference sequence). The CDR3 has 15 amino acids.

V usage is TRBV7-2 and J usage is TRBJ2-3; 9 nucleotides align to TRBD2. Germline CDR1 reads SGHTA; CDR2 reads FQGNSA. CDR3 length equals 16 residues. V trimming: 3 bases; J trimming: 7 bases; junction bases outside the gene matches: 11. The CDR3 DNA reads TGTGCCAGCAGCTTCCACCGCGGGGGGGTACTAAATACGCAGTATTTT. Amino acids: CASSFHRGGVLNTQYF.

Note on this clonotype: One junction end does not reproduce the germline sequence, and a read error may be involved. This rearrangement joins TRBV28 to TRBJ2-5, with D possibly being TRBD1 or TRBD2 (7 bases each). Germline V gives CDR1 MDHEN, CDR2 SYDVKM. This CDR3 has 15 residues. The CDR3 region is CASSESGTVQETQHF. CDR3 nucleotide sequence: TGTGCCAGCAGCGAAAGCGGGACAGTCCAAGAGACCCAGCACTTC.